These 19 T cell receptor beta chains came from one sample sequenced in a study of shared clonotypes between healthy human individuals. The assay was immunoSEQ multiplex PCR, and TCRdb's table has in-frame clones only and misses some. Of about 460,000 clones in the sample, 75% to 80% were seen once. Sequenced: PBMCs. These receptors originate from a woman in her 40s in good health. Some clones in this sample may be carry-over from other donors' samples.

About this clone itself: This likely traces to a read error, being one base from a far larger clone. The chain recombines TRBV29-1 with TRBJ1-2; no clear D. Germline V CDR1 and CDR2: SQVTM, ANQGSEA. Trimming cost V 0 bases and J 9 bases, with 17 bases left between them. CDR3 length: 14 residues. The CDR3 reads CSVEDRGSGNSYTF. The CDR3 nucleotides are TGCAGCGTTGAAGATCGTGGGTCTGGGAATAGCTACACCTTC.

J is TRBJ2-7 and V is TRBV7-4; perhaps TRBD2 as D (7 bases). Germline V gene sequence: CDR1 SGHVT, CDR2 SQSDAQ. V was pared by 5 bases and J by 9 bases, with 17 bases between. This CDR3 is 13 amino acids long. In nucleotides, the CDR3 is TGTGCCAGCAGCCAGGGGAGGGAGGGCACGCAGTACTTC. Encoded protein: CASSQGREGTQYF.

CDR3 nucleotides: TGCGCCAGCAGCCAAGCCCTAGTGCCCGGGGAGCTGTTTTTT. Its protein is CASSQALVPGELFF. The gene calls are TRBV4-1 and TRBJ2-2; D gene ambiguous. The V end lost 1 base, the J end lost 6 bases, and 9 bases lay between the germline ends. Germline V gene sequence: CDR1 MGHRA, CDR2 YSYEKL. CDR3 length equals 14 residues.

V and J are TRBV10-3 and TRBJ1-4; D remains unclear. The CDR3 has 12 residues. Germline V gene data show CDR1 as ENHRY and CDR2 as SYGVKD. V was clipped by 6 bases and J by 8 bases, with 10 bases between them. DNA of the CDR3: TGTGCCATCAGGGCTACAGACGAAAAACTGTTTTTT. Amino acid sequence: CAIRATDEKLFF.

This clone was seen once. This may be a read error, as it is one base from a much larger clone. Written as DNA, the CDR3 is TGCGCCAGCAGCTTATCCGGGACAGAGGTGGAAAAACTGTTTTTT. It translates to CASSLSGTEVEKLFF. J is TRBJ1-4 and V is TRBV5-1; 7 bases match TRBD1. V lost 2 bases and J lost 8; bases outside the gene matches: 9. The CDR3 is made up of 15 amino acids. The germline gives CDR1 SGHRS, CDR2 YFSETQ.

This clone was detected many times. V usage is TRBV4-2 and J usage is TRBJ1-4; D remains ambiguous. CDR1 LGHNA and CDR2 YNFKEQ come from the germline V gene. The V end was cut by 1 base, the J end by 2 bases, with 8 bases between. CDR3 size: 15 residues. The CDR3 DNA reads as TGTGCCAGCAGCCAAGTGGTAGGGACTAATGAAAAACTGTTTTTT. Its protein is CASSQVVGTNEKLFF.

V and J are TRBV5-1 and TRBJ2-5; 9 positions match TRBD2. The V segment lost 4 bases and the J segment 5 bases; nucleotides outside the gene matches: 9. This CDR3 contains 15 residues. Germline V gene data show CDR1 as SGHRS and CDR2 as YFSETQ. Here the CDR3 reads CASSISGSMDETQYF. In nucleotides, the CDR3 is TGCGCCAGCAGCATTAGCGGGAGTATGGACGAGACCCAGTACTTC.

This chain joins TRBV5-1 and TRBJ2-2; the D gene is possibly TRBD2 (6 bases). This CDR3 region has 13 residues. CDR1 SGHRS and CDR2 YFSETQ come from the germline V gene. Trimming left V 0 bases short and J 6 bases short, with 6 bases between. CDR3 nucleotides: TGCGCCAGCAGCTTGGGCGGGGCCGGGGAGCTGTTTTTT. Translated, it gives CASSLGGAGELFF.

The chain combines TRBV4-3 with TRBJ1-1; D might be TRBD1 (6 bases). CDR3 size: 14 residues. The ends were cut back, 3 bases at V and 0 bases at J, with 8 bases in the middle. Germline CDR1 and CDR2: LGHNA and YSLEER. The CDR3 DNA follows: TGCGCCAGCAGCCAGCAGGGGCTGAACACTGAAGCTTTCTTT. It encodes CASSQQGLNTEAFF.

The chain employs TRBV6-6 and TRBJ2-7; D might be TRBD2 (5 bases). The CDR3 is made up of 14 amino acids. Looked up from germline, CDR1 is MNHNY and CDR2 is SVGAGI (reference sequence). Deletions cut 6 bases from V and 1 base from J, with 13 bases between. CDR3 nucleotides: TGTGCCAGCAGCCGCGGAACGGGATCCTACGAGCAGTACTTC. Its protein is CASSRGTGSYEQYF.

This clone has just one count. The chain has TRBV6-4 and TRBJ2-2, with D hard to call. V lost 4 bases and J lost 4, with 7 bases in between. CDR3 size: 13 residues. The germline gives CDR1 MRHNA, CDR2 SNTAGT. In nucleotides, the CDR3 is TGTGCCAGCAGTGCCACAGTCACCGGGGAGCTGTTTTTT. It yields the protein CASSATVTGELFF.

This chain joins TRBV7-2 and TRBJ2-5, with 7 bases lining up with TRBD2. The ends lost 6 bases at V and 3 bases at J; junction bases unmatched: 7. The CDR3 loop spans 14 amino acids. Germline CDR1 is SGHTA and CDR2 is FQGNSA. The CDR3 DNA reads TGTGCCAGCAGTCCAGCGGGGATGGAAGAGACCCAGTACTTC. It codes for CASSPAGMEETQYF.

The chain joins TRBV10-3 to TRBJ2-1, with 8 bases fitting TRBD1. Trimming took 3 bases from V and 0 from J; bases not matched to a gene: 13. The CDR3 has 19 amino acids. CDR1 is ENHRY and CDR2 is SYGVKD in the germline V gene. The CDR3 protein is CAISDPVTGAPRSYNEQFF. DNA for the CDR3: TGTGCCATCAGTGATCCTGTGACAGGGGCGCCTCGCTCCTACAATGAGCAGTTCTTC.

In DNA, the CDR3 is TGTGCCAGCAGCTTAGGGGACCACCTTTCCTACGAGCAGTACTTC. Residues: CASSLGDHLSYEQYF. The genes are TRBV7-6 and TRBJ2-7; D assignment may be TRBD1 or TRBD2 (5 bases each). The germline V gene has CDR1 SGHVS and CDR2 FNYEAQ. V dropped 1 base and J dropped 1 base, with 11 bases sitting between them. The CDR3 loop spans 15 amino acids.

At least ten counts were recorded for this clone. This sequence joins TRBV7-9 and TRBJ2-6; D may be TRBD1 (5 bases). The CDR3 extends over 15 amino acids. Looked up from germline, CDR1 is SEHNR and CDR2 is FQNEAQ (reference sequence). V lost 5 bases to trimming and J lost 0 bases, with 8 bases between them. The chain's CDR3 is CASSARDSGANVLTF. The CDR3 region has the DNA TGTGCCAGCAGCGCCAGGGACTCTGGGGCCAACGTCCTGACTTTC.

Concerning this clone: A far more abundant clone sits one base away, making this likely a read error. The sample holds other DNA sequences that translate to the same CDR3. V gene TRBV30 combines with J gene TRBJ1-1; D is undetermined. The CDR3 sequence is 13 residues long. From germline, CDR1 is GTSNPN and CDR2 SVGIG (reference sequence). CDR3 coding DNA: TGTGCCTGGAGCGTTGGGAGGAACACTGAAGCTCTCTTT. Its protein is CAWSVGRNTEALF. Complete variable domain (other parts from reference TRBV30 and TRBJ1-1): SQTIHQWPATLVQPVGSPLSLECTVEGTSNPNLYWYRQAAGRGLQLLFYSVGIGQISSEVPQNLSASRPQDRQFILSSKKLLLSDSGFYLCAWSVGRNTEALFGQGTRLTVV.

The chain recombines TRBV15 with TRBJ2-1; D may be TRBD1 (6 bases). CDR3 size: 15 residues. Deletions cut 2 bases from V and 5 bases from J, with 13 bases between. Germline loops: CDR1 LNHNV, CDR2 YYDKDF (reference sequence). This CDR3 is CATSRRGTVHNEQFF. The CDR3 nucleotides are TGTGCCACCAGCAGAAGGGGGACGGTCCACAATGAGCAGTTCTTC.

This chain connects TRBV11-2 to TRBJ2-2, with D hard to call. Trimming removed 3 bases from V and 7 bases from J, with 9 bases in between. Germline V gene sequence: CDR1 SGHAT, CDR2 FQNNGV. The CDR3 has 13 residues. CDR3 bases: TGTGCCAGCAGCTTCGGAGTTATCGGGGAGCTGTTTTTT. The encoded protein is CASSFGVIGELFF.

The V and J genes are TRBV7-6 and TRBJ2-2, with D possibly TRBD2 on 6 matching bases. This CDR3 comprises 15 residues. Looked up from germline, CDR1 is SGHVS and CDR2 is FNYEAQ. Trimming shortened V by 4 bases and J by 8 bases, and 17 bases separated the two germline ends. The CDR3 loop is CASSSSGTPAGELFF. The CDR3 bases are TGTGCCAGCAGCTCGTCCGGGACTCCGGCGGGGGAGCTGTTTTTT.